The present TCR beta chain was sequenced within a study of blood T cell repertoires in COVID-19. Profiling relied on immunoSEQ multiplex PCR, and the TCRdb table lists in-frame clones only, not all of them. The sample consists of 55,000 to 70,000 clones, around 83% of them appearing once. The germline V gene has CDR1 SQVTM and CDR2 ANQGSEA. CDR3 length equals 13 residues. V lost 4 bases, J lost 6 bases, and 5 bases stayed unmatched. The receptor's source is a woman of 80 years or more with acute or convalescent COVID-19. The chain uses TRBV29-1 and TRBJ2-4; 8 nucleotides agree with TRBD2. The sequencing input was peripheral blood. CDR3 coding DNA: TGCAGCGTTGGGACGGGGGGGCTAAACATTCAGTACTTC. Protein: CSVGTGGLNIQYF.